This T cell receptor (beta chain) is drawn from a study of patients and donors after allogeneic stem cell transplantation. A single record per CDR3 protein comes from TCRdb applying MiXCR to the RT-PCR reads. The sample has 400,000 to 500,000 distinct CDR3 sequences, around 15% seen once. This clonotype was seen a few times. Sequencing input: blood, either unsorted or a sorted T cell fraction (not recorded which). The receptor comes from a human donor who was either an allogeneic HSCT recipient or a stem cell or donor lymphocyte infusion donor (not recorded which). It is not recorded whose cells these are; they may come from a transplant donor.

CDR3 region: CASSYSGDLLSYTF. The CDR3, as DNA: TGTGCCAGCAGTTACTCCGGCGACCTGCTAAGCTACACCTTC. V and J are TRBV6-5 and TRBJ1-2; D is ambiguous. CDR1 is MNHEY, CDR2 SVGAGI, per germline. This CDR3 has 14 residues. V lost 0 bases and J 9 bases, leaving 14 bases between the germline ends.